The following is a TCR beta chain sequence with its context. This sample was taken from a study of blood T cell repertoires in COVID-19. About the research overall: The analysed material was cDNA or gDNA that came from T cells, B-cell-depleted T cells, or PBMCs.

Per the germline V gene, CDR1 is MNHEY and CDR2 is SVGEGT. After removal of 6 bases from V and 5 bases from J, the junction contained 7 bases not matched to a gene. This CDR3 is 15 amino acids long. In the authors' workflow: Cell counts per sample came from amplifying reference gene primers. Assay used: immunoSEQ multiplex PCR; TCRdb lists only in-frame clones, some missing. V and J calls and clone size follow that table, whereas D and trimming were derived from the DNA. The sample carries some 180,000 clones, approximately 90% recorded once. Sequences were obtained from peripheral blood. This chain links TRBV6-2 or TRBV6-3 with TRBJ1-6; TRBD1 agrees at 7 bases. The clonotype was recovered from a man between 60 and 75 years old with active or convalescent COVID-19. CDR3 bases: TGTGCCAGCAGCCCCGGACAGGCAGATAATTCACCCCTCCACTTT. Protein sequence: CASSPGQADNSPLHF.